This section outlines one T cell receptor beta chain sequence together with its context. The antigen is unknown. The entry originates in a study of T cells in Graves' hyperthyroidism and ophthalmopathy. The V gene lost 6 bases and the J gene lost 2 bases, with 20 bases spanning the gap. This CDR3 region has 16 residues. Germline V CDR1 and CDR2: MDHEN, SYDVKM. Researchers amplified the TCR beta CDR3 regions from RNA transcripts. HTBI primers drove first-round RT-PCR of the TCR CDR3. TCRdb called the multiplex PCR reads again in MiXCR, with one record for every CDR3 protein. The sample carries some 550,000 distinct CDR3 sequences, less than 25% recorded once. Study observations and caveats: Ophthalmopathy and stable hyperthyroidism were told apart by a 13 V-J model.

The sequenced sample was blood. The chain carries TRBV28 and TRBJ2-7; possible D gene TRBD2, 7 bases. The receptor was isolated from a young man with Graves' hyperthyroidism. The CDR3 bases are TGTGCCAGCAGAACCGCCGGGAGCGGGGACACCTACGAGCAGTACTTC. Translation gives CASRTAGSGDTYEQYF.